This TCR beta chain was captured by sequencing in a study of blood T cell repertoires in COVID-19 (dated by TCRdb to the early 2020s). About the study as a whole: Samples covering the acute and convalescent phases of COVID-19 were provided by collaborators in the United States, Italy and Spain. The material from the prospective study consisted of cDNA or gDNA derived from T cells, B-cell-depleted T cells, or PBMCs. The dataset comprised deeply sampled blood TCRbeta repertoires from subjects exposed to, actively infected with, or recovered from COVID-19. The repertoires were made available in a free public database intended to serve as a resource for research on the immune response to SARS-CoV-2. Samples came from the ongoing ImmuneRACE study (first 160 participants) plus 1,254 subjects from 6 global collaborators. The sample metadata nearly always contained a de-identified subject ID, COVID-19 status, age in years and sex. Where available, HLA class I and class II types were taken from metadata supplied by the sample provider and were not determined by assay-based typing. Study-level results and caveats: The quantity of clinical and demographic metadata differed by source and by participant and was supplied without curation.

Each collaborating institution followed its own protocols to collect whole blood in K2EDTA tubes. Collaborator samples were shipped for TCRbeta analysis as frozen whole blood, isolated PBMCs, or DNA extracted from either sample type. CDR1 is given as LGHDT and CDR2 as YNNKEL, both from the germline V gene (reference sequence). Unmatched junction bases come to 6, with V trimmed by 1 base and J by 3 bases. The CDR3 covers 16 residues, taking in both the cysteine and the phenylalanine. Only the CDR3 portion is preserved as DNA: 48 bases, with reading frame beginning at the first base. TCRbeta CDR3 regions were amplified from genomic DNA using the immunoSEQ Assay, a bias-controlled multiplex PCR. In the original analysis: The number of nucleated cells in each sample was estimated by amplification of reference gene primers within the assay. To quantify the absolute abundance of each unique TCRbeta CDR3 rearrangement, sequence reads were collapsed and filtered. For each sample, productive Simpson clonality was calculated as the square root of Simpson's diversity index over productive rearrangements. TCRdb's version of the immuneACCESS table is confined to in-frame rearrangements and falls short of the full clone set. An unresolved V gene accounts for under half of the shortfall where checked; the remainder is of unknown origin. The DNA gave D and trimming, while V, J and clone size come from that table. Across this sample there are around 140,000 clones, with roughly 80% seen only once. Approximately 3.8% of the sample is taken by the ten largest.

This clone was seen only once. This clone's antigen is unknown. No much larger clonotype is one base removed from it; base qualities were not supplied. The rearrangement combines TRBV3-1 (or the pseudogene TRBV3-2) with TRBJ2-5, and TRBD2 aligns with 9 junction nucleotides. This TCR came from a woman aged 55-70 years with acute or convalescent COVID-19. The sequenced material came from peripheral blood. The CDR3: CASSQVLAGSKETQYF. The DNA sequence reads TGTGCCAGCAGCCAAGTACTAGCGGGCAGCAAAGAGACCCAGTACTTC.